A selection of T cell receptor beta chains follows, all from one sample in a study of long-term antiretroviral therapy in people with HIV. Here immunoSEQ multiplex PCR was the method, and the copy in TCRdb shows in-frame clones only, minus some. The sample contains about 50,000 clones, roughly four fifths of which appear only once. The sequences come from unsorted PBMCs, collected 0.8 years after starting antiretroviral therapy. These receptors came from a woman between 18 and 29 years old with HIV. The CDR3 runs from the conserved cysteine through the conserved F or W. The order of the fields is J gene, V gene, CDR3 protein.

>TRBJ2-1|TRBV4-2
CASSQGIRSHASYNEQFF
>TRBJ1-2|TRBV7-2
CASRTTDRGGIGYTF
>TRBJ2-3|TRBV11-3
CASSFSNSPTDTQYF
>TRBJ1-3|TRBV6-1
CASSVTVSGNTIYF
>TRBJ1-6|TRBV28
CASSFPGQGSSYNSPLHF
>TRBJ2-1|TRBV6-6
CASSYILTGEQFF
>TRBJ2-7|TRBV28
CASSFHPGGKDYEQYF
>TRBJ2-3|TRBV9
CASSVGHGSLADTQYF
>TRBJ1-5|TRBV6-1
CASTTGGLTNQPQHF
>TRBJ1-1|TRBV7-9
CASSAGNGIVGAFF
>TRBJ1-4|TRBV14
CASSLRKGPNEKLFF
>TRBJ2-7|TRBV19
CASSFSVFGTPGEQYF
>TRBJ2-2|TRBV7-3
CASSLAGTSGRKGTGELFF
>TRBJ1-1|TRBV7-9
CASSLMTGGPGAEAFF
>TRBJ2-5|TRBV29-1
CSVEPRGWGTQYF
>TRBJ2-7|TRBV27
CASSPSRVGEQYF
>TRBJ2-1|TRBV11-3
CASSLSRGNNEQFF
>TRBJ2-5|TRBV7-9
CASSSLLAPETQYF
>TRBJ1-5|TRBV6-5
CASREGNQPQHF
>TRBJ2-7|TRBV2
CASSPWTSGSSGYEQYF
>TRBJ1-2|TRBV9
CASSPQQSRGTGYTF
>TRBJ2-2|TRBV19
CASSSFMNTGELFF
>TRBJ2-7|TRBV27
CASSLAGGVHEQYF
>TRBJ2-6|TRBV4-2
CASSQDGGSSGANVLTF
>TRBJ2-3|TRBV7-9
CASSQERTGGADTQYF
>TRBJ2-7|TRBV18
CASSPRGQGVRYEQYF
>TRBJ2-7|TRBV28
CASSFKLAGSYEQYF
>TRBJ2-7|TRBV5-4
CASSLSIYEQYF
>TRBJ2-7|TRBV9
CASSVGTSGDYEQYF
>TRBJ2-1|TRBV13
CASSLLAGVNEQFF
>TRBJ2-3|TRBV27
CASSFTAGSTDTQYF
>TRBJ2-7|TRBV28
CASSYQLAGGPEQYF
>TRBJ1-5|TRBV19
CASSIPGAAGSQPQHF
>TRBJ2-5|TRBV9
CASSVVAGGEETQYF
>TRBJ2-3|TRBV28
CASVAGAHTQYF
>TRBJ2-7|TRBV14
CASSQLHYEQYF
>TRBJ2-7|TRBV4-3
CASSQGAANLYEQYF
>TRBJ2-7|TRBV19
CASSMGQVYEQYF
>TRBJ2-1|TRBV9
CASSVEDYNEQFF
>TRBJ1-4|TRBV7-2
CASSSGTGEEKLFF
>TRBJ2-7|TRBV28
CASRSGLYEQYF
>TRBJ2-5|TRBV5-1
CASTPASPQETQYF
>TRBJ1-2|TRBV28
CATYSAGWKGYTF
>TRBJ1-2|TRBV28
CASSPGGTVHGYTF
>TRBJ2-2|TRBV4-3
CASQQDRAANTGELFF
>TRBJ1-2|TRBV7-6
CASSGKQGNYGYTF
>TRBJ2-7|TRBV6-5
CASRPGLSSYEQYF
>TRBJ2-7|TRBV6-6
CASSSTISGTGGEQYF
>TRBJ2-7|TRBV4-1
CASSQGIAEDYEQYF
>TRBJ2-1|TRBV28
CASSGAGTGGYNEQFF
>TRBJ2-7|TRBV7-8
CASSSNYEQYF
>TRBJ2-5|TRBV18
CASSPGFQETQYF